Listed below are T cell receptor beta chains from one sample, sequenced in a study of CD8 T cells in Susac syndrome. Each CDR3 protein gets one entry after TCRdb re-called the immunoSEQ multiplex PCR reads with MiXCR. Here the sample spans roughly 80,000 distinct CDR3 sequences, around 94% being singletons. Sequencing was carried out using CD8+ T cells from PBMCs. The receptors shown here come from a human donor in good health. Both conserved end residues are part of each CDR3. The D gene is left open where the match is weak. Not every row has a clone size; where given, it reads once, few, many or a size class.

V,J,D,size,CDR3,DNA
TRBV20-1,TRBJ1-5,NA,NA,CSARDGHPDQPQHF,TGCAGTGCTAGAGATGGGCACCCAGACCAGCCCCAGCATTTT
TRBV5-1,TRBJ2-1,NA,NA,CASSSSARAYNEQFF,TGCGCCAGCAGCTCCTCTGCGCGGGCCTACAATGAGCAGTTCTTC
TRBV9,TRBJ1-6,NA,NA,CASSLGGTHTSPLHF,TGTGCCAGCAGCTTGGGGGGGACACACACTTCACCCCTCCACTTT
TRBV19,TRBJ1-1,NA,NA,CASSMRTDLNTEAFF,TGTGCCAGTAGTATGCGGACAGACCTGAACACTGAAGCTTTCTTT
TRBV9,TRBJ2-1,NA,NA,CASSESSAPYNEQFF,TGTGCCAGCAGCGAGTCTAGCGCGCCCTACAATGAGCAGTTCTTC
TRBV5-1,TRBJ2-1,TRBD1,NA,CASSYGQGHHNEQFF,TGCGCCAGCAGTTATGGACAGGGTCACCACAATGAGCAGTTCTTC
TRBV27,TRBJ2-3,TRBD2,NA,CASSFYAASGSYTDTQYF,TGTGCCAGCAGTTTTTATGCGGCTAGCGGATCATACACAGATACGCAGTATTTT
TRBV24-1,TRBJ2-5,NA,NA,CATSDLPLRGGETQYF,TGTGCCACCAGTGATTTGCCCCTCAGGGGTGGAGAGACCCAGTACTTC
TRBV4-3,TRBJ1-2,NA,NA,CASSYFSTGSNYGYTF,TGCGCCAGCAGCTACTTTTCCACAGGGTCTAACTATGGCTACACCTTC
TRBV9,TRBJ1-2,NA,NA,CASSVQDSYGYTF,TGTGCCAGCAGCGTCCAGGACTCCTATGGCTACACCTTC
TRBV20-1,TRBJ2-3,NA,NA,CSARSRMGDTQYF,TGCAGTGCTAGATCGAGAATGGGTGATACGCAGTATTTT
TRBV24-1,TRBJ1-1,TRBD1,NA,CATSERGQGTEAFF,TGTGCCACCAGTGAGAGGGGACAGGGAACTGAAGCTTTCTTT
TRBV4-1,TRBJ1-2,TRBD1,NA,CASSQGAPGQSNYGYTF,TGCGCCAGCAGCCAAGGGGCCCCGGGACAGAGTAACTATGGCTACACCTTC
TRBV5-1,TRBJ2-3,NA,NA,CASSLLGRGSTDTQYF,TGCGCCAGCAGCTTGCTGGGGCGGGGTAGCACAGATACGCAGTATTTT
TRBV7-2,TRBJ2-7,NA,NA,CASVDRDTTSVTYEQYF,TGTGCCAGCGTTGACCGGGACACGACCTCGGTGACCTACGAGCAGTACTTC
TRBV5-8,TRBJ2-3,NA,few,CASSLRGLADTQYF,TGTGCCAGCAGCTTGCGCGGGCTTGCAGATACGCAGTATTTT
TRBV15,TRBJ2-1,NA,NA,CATSTDLGSPRGEQFF,TGTGCCACCAGCACGGACCTCGGGAGCCCACGGGGTGAGCAGTTCTTC
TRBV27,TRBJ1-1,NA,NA,CASSFTRGMTEAFF,TGTGCCAGCAGTTTCACTAGGGGAATGACTGAAGCTTTCTTT
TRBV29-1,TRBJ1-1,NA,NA,CSVEQGTAFF,TGCAGCGTTGAACAGGGTACAGCTTTCTTT
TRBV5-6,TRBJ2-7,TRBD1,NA,CASSLLQGAYEQYF,TGTGCCAGCAGCTTACTACAGGGGGCCTACGAGCAGTACTTC